This TCR beta chain was identified during a study of blood T cell repertoires in COVID-19. About the research overall: The analysed material was cDNA or gDNA that came from T cells, B-cell-depleted T cells, or PBMCs.

Original methodology: Nucleated cell number was recorded as an estimate derived from reference gene primer amplification. Assay used: immunoSEQ multiplex PCR; TCRdb lists only in-frame clones, some missing. V and J calls and clone size are those listed in that table; D and trimming were worked out from the DNA. This table holds 35,000 to 50,000 clones, 82% found once. The sequence came from a woman in her seventies with acute or convalescent COVID-19. Source material: peripheral blood.

CDR3 sequence reads: CSARGDQPQHF. CDR3 coding DNA: TGCAGTGCTCGGGGAGATCAGCCCCAGCATTTT. The V call is TRBV20-1, the J call TRBJ1-5; no firm D call. Trimming removed 5 bases from V and 5 bases from J, with 7 bases in between. The CDR3 is 11 amino acids. Germline V CDR1 and CDR2: DFQATT, SNEGSKA (reference sequence).